Listed below are T cell receptor beta chains from one sample, sequenced in a study of T cells expressing NK-cell markers. TCRdb reanalyzed the 5' RACE reads, giving one entry per CDR3 protein sequence and no DNA. The clone table shows 300,000 to 450,000 distinct CDR3 sequences, with the ten largest holding around 4.9%. The source material was blood T cells: a sorted CD56 or NKG2C T cell subset, CD4+ or CD8+ T cells, or bulk PBMC T cells (not recorded which). The origin of the receptors is a man aged 18-70 years in good health. CDR3s include the opening cysteine and the closing phenylalanine or tryptophan.

V	J	CDR3
TRBV20-1	TRBJ2-5	CSARSAPTQYF
TRBV7-2	TRBJ2-3	CASSGARTGGSDTQYF
TRBV2	TRBJ2-3	CASSEGLGRLTQYF
TRBV5-1	TRBJ2-5	CASSKQGPYQETQYF
TRBV7-6	TRBJ2-2	CASSLFRQGKNTGELFF
TRBV20-1	TRBJ2-7	CSASAGTSGGALGYEQYF
TRBV3-1	TRBJ2-4	CASSPPLGPKNIQYF
TRBV6-1	TRBJ2-2	CASRQGVTGELFF
TRBV20-1	TRBJ1-5	CSARDFGSNQPQHF
TRBV6-5	TRBJ2-2	CASSYWVLGSTGELFF
TRBV11-1	TRBJ2-1	CASSLRGPKNEQFF
TRBV6-5	TRBJ2-5	CASSYSSGRGKETQYF
TRBV16	TRBJ1-6	CASSSWVSPLHF
TRBV20-1	TRBJ1-6	CSARGKGGSPLHF
TRBV14	TRBJ2-5	CASSQGVGIYQETQYF
TRBV12-3/TRBV12-4	TRBJ1-4	CASNPSGGPNEKLFF
TRBV5-5	TRBJ2-2	CASSLDIRSAGELFF
TRBV11-2	TRBJ2-2	CASRNAGTGNTGELFF
TRBV19	TRBJ2-7	CASSIPQGKQYF
TRBV12-3/TRBV12-4	TRBJ2-6	CASSLRGLAGANVLTF
TRBV6-2/TRBV6-3	TRBJ2-1	CASSNRDRGADEQFF
TRBV2	TRBJ2-2	CASTGGLGKGITGELFF
TRBV5-5	TRBJ2-7	CASRQDYEQYF
TRBV20-1	TRBJ2-5	CSARVEGAGETQYF
TRBV7-6	TRBJ2-7	CASSPGDSPSYEQYF
TRBV7-3	TRBJ2-1	CASSPNVGHEQFF
TRBV7-2	TRBJ1-2	CASHGPGQTYGYTF
TRBV12-3/TRBV12-4	TRBJ2-1	CASSSDRVNNEQFF
TRBV6-5	TRBJ1-2	CASSYAGSIYYYGYTF
TRBV2	TRBJ2-2	CASSVRGQLSSGELFF
TRBV6-1	TRBJ1-6	CASSVYGTANSPLHF
TRBV11-2	TRBJ2-1	CASSFDKSSGGASNEQFF
TRBV18	TRBJ1-3	CASSPRSEDTIYF
TRBV28	TRBJ2-1	CASSLRREQFF
TRBV5-1	TRBJ1-1	CASSLAVRATEAFF
TRBV13	TRBJ2-1	CASSFVGRGVHNEQFF
TRBV20-1	TRBJ1-1	CSARVLGNTEAFF
TRBV20-1	TRBJ2-6	CSVRVGPAGANVLTF
TRBV6-1	TRBJ2-7	CASSLSSGGVREQYF
TRBV20-1	TRBJ2-5	CSARIRDRLHWAQYF
TRBV19	TRBJ2-3	CASSIPGITDTQYF
TRBV30	TRBJ2-3	CAWSRGGTSTDTQYF
TRBV11-3	TRBJ2-3	CASSKTGARQYF
TRBV7-9	TRBJ2-7	CASSLASGFYEQYF
TRBV6-2/TRBV6-3	TRBJ2-6	CASKPKGAWANVLTF
TRBV7-2	TRBJ1-4	CASSPRGWANEKLFF